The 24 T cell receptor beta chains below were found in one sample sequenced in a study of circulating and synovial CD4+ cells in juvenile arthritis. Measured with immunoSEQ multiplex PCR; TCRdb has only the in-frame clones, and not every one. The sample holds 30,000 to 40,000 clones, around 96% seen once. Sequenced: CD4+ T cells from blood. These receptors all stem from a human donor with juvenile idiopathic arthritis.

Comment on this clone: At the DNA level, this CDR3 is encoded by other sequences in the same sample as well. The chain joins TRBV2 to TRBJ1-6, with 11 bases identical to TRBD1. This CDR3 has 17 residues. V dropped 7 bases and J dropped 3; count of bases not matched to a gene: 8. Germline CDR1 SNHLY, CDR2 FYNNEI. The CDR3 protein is CASKVGQGVGYNSPLHF. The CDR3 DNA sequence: TGTGCCAGCAAGGTGGGACAGGGGGTGGGCTATAATTCACCCCTCCACTTT. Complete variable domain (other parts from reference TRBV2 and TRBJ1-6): EPEVTQTPSHQVTQMGQEVILRCVPISNHLYFYWYRQILGQKVEFLVSFYNNEISEKSEIFDDQFSVERPDGSNFTLKIRSTKLEDSAMYFCASKVGQGVGYNSPLHFGNGTRLTVT.

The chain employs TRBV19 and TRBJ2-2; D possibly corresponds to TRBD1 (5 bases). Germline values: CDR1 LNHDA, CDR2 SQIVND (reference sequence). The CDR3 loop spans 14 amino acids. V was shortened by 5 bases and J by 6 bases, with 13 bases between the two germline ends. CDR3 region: CASSFSSGPGELFF. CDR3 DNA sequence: TGTGCCAGTAGTTTTAGCTCAGGGCCCGGGGAGCTGTTTTTT.

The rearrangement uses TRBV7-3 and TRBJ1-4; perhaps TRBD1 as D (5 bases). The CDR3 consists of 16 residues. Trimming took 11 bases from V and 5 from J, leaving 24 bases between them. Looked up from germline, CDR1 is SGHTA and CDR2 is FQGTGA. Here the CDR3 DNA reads TGTGCCGCCCTCTGGGGGGGAATGTTAAGGAATGAAAAACTGTTTTTT. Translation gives CAALWGGMLRNEKLFF.

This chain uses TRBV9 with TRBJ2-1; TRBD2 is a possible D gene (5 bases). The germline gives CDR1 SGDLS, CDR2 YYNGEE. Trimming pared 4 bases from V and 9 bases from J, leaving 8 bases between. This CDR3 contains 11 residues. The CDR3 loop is CASSPGSEQFF. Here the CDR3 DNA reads TGTGCCAGCAGCCCGGGGAGTGAGCAGTTCTTC.

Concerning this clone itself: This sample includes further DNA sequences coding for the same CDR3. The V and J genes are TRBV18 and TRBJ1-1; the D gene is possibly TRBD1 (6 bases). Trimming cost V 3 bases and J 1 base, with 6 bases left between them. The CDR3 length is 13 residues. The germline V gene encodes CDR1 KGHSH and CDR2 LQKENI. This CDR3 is CASSPRGNTEAFF. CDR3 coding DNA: TGTGCCAGCTCACCCAGGGGGAACACTGAAGCTTTCTTT. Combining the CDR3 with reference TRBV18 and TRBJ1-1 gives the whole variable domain NAGVMQNPRHLVRRRGQEARLRCSPMKGHSHVYWYRQLPEEGLKFMVYLQKENIIDESGMPKERFSAEFPKEGPSILRIQQVVRGDSAAYFCASSPRGNTEAFFGQGTRLTVV.

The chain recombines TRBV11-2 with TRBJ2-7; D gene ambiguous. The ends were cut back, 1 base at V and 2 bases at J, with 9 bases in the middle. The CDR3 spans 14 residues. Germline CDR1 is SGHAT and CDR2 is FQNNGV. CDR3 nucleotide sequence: TGTGCCAGCAGCTTAGGTAACTCCCCCTACGAGCAGTACTTC. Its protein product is CASSLGNSPYEQYF. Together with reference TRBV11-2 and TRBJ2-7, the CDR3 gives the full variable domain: EAGVAQSPRYKIIEKRQSVAFWCNPISGHATLYWYQQILGQGPKLLIQFQNNGVVDDSQLPKDRFSAERLKGVDSTLKIQPAKLEDSAVYLCASSLGNSPYEQYFGPGTRLTVT.

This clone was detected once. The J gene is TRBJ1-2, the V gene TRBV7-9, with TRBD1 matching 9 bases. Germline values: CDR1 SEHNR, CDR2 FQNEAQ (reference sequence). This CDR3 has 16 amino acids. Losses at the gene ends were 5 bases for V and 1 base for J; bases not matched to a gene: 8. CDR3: CASSGQGHLYNYGYTF. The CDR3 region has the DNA TGTGCCAGCAGCGGACAGGGGCACCTATATAACTATGGCTACACCTTC.

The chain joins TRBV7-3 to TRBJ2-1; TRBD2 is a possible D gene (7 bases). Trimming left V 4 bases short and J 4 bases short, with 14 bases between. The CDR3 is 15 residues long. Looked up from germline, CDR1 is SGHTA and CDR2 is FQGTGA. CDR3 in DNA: TGTGCCAGCAGCTCTGGGCGGGGGCCTTACAATGAGCAGTTCTTC. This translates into CASSSGRGPYNEQFF.

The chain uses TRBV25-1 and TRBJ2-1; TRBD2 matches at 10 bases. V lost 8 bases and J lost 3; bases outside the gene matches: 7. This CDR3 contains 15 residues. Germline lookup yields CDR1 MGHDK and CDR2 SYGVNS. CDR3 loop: CASVRTSGHYNEQFF. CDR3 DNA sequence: TGTGCCAGCGTAAGGACTAGCGGCCACTACAATGAGCAGTTCTTC.

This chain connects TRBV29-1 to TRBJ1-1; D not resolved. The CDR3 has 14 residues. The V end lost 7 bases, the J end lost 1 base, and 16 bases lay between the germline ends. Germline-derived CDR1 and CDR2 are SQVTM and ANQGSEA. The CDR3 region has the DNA TGCAGCGCCGAAGGAGGGTCATCGAACACTGAAGCTTTCTTT. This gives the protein CSAEGGSSNTEAFF. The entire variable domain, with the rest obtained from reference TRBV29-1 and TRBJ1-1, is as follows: SAVISQKPSRDICQRGTSLTIQCQVDSQVTMMFWYRQQPGQSLTLIATANQGSEATYESGFVIDKFPISRPNLTFSTLTVSNMSPEDSSIYLCSAEGGSSNTEAFFGQGTRLTVV.

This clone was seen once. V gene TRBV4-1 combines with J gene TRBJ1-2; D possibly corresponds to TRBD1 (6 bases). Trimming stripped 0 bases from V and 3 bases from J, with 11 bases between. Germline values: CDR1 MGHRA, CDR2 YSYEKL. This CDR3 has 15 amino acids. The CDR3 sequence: CASSQDAGAYYGYTF. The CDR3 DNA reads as TGCGCCAGCAGCCAAGATGCGGGGGCTTACTATGGCTACACCTTC.

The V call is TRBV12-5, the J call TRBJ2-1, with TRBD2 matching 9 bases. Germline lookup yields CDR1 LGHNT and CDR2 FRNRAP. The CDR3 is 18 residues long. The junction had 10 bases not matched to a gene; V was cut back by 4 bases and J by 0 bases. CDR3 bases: TGTGCTAGTGGTTACGGGCGGGGGGGATACAGCTCCTACAATGAGCAGTTCTTC. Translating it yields CASGYGRGGYSSYNEQFF.

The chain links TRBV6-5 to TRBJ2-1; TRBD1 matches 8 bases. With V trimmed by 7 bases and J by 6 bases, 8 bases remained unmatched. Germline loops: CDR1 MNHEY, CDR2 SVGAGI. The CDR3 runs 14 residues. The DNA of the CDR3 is TGTGCCAGCAAGCTAGGACAGGGACGCAATGAGCAGTTCTTC. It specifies CASKLGQGRNEQFF.

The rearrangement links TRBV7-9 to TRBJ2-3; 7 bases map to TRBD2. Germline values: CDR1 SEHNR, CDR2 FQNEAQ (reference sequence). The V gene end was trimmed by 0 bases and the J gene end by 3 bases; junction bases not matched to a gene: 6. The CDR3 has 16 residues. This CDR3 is CASSLAGGYRTDTQYF. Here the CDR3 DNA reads TGTGCCAGCAGCTTAGCGGGGGGGTATAGGACAGATACGCAGTATTTT.

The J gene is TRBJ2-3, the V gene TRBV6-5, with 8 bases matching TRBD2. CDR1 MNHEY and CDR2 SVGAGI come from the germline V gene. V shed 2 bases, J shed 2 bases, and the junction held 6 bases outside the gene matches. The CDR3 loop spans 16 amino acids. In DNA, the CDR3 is TGTGCCAGCAGTTACGGAGTAGCGGGGATCACAGATACGCAGTATTTT. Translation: CASSYGVAGITDTQYF.

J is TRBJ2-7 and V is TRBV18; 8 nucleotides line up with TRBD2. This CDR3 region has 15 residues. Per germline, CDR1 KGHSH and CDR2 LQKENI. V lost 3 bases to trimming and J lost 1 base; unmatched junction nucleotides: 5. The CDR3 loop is CASSPGLADSYEQYF. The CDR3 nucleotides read TGTGCCAGCTCACCTGGACTAGCCGATTCCTACGAGCAGTACTTC.

CDR3 DNA sequence: TGTGCCAGCAGCTTAGGGACAGGTATACCCTACGAGCAGTACTTC. As protein: CASSLGTGIPYEQYF. The chain uses TRBV11-3 and TRBJ2-7; 7 bases are a match to TRBD1. The CDR3 length is 15 residues. J lost 2 bases, V lost 1 base, and 5 bases had no gene match. CDR1 and CDR2 from the germline V gene are SGHNT and YENEEA.

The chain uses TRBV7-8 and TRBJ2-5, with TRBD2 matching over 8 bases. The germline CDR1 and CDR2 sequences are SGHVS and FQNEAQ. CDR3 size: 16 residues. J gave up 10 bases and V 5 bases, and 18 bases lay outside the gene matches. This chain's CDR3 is CASSIRTTAGVVGQYF. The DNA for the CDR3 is TGTGCCAGCAGCATACGTACGACAGCGGGGGTCGTGGGCCAGTACTTC.

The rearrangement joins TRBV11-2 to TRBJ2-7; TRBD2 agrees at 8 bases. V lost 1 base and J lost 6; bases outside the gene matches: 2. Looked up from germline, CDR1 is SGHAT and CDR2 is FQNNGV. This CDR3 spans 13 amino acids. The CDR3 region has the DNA TGTGCCAGCAGCTTAGGGGCGGGAGGCGAGCAGTACTTC. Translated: CASSLGAGGEQYF.

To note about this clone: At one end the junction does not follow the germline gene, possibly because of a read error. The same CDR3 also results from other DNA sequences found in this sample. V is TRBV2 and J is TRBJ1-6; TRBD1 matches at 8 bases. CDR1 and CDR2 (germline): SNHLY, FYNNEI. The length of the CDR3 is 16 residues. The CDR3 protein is CASATRPTGDNSPLHF. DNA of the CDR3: TGTGCCAGCGCTACTAGACCGACAGGGGATAATTCCCCCCTCCACTTT.

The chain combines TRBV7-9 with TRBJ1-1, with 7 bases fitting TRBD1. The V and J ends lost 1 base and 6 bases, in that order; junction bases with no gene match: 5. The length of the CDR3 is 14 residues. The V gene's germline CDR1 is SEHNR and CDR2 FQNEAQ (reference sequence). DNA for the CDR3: TGTGCCAGCAGCTTAGAAGTAGGGGGCGCTGAAGCTTTCTTT. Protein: CASSLEVGGAEAFF. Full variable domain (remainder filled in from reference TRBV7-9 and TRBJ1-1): DTGVSQNPRHKITKRGQNVTFRCDPISEHNRLYWYRQTLGQGPEFLTYFQNEAQLEKSRLLSDRFSAERPKGSFSTLEIQRTEQGDSAMYLCASSLEVGGAEAFFGQGTRLTVV.

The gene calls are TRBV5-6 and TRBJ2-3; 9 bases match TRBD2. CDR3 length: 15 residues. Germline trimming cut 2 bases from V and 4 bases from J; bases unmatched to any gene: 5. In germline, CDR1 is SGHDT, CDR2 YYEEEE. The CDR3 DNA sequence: TGTGCCAGCAGCTTCGCTAGCGGGGAGGCAGATACGCAGTATTTT. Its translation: CASSFASGEADTQYF. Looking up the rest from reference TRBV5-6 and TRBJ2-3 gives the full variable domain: DAGVTQSPTHLIKTRGQQVTLRCSPKSGHDTVSWYQQALGQGPQFIFQYYEEEERQRGNFPDRFSGHQFPNYSSELNVNALLLGDSALYLCASSFASGEADTQYFGPGTRLTVL.

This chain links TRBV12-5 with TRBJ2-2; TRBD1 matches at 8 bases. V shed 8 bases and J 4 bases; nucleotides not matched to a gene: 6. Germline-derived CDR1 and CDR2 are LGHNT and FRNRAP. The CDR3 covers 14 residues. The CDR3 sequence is CASSRGPVTGELFF. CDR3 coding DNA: TGTGCTAGTTCCAGGGGGCCTGTCACCGGGGAGCTGTTTTTT.

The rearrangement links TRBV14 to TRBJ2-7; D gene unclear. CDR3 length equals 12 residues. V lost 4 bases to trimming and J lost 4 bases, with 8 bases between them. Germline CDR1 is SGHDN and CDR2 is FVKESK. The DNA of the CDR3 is TGTGCCAGCAGCCTGACACTTTACGAGCAGTACTTC. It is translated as CASSLTLYEQYF.